The clone carrying this T cell receptor (beta chain) was recorded at least ten times. Its specificity is unknown. This specimen comes from a study of molecular identifiers for immune sequencing clone quantification. Libraries of bulk TCR were made by previously described methods (with listed TCR primers). TCRdb used MiXCR to reprocess the PCR reads, holding one entry per CDR3 protein. The data contain 400,000 to 600,000 distinct CDR3 sequences, about a fifth of them singletons. V dropped 3 bases and J dropped 1 base, with 7 bases sitting between them. CDR3 length: 13 amino acids. Germline V gene data show CDR1 as MGHDK and CDR2 as SYGVNS. Findings of the study overall: Shared barcodes on identical TCR molecules could underestimate the sizes of highly expanded clones. Clones that had above 20 RNA copies took up over 99% of effector molecules but under 1% in naive cells.

This receptor was taken from a human donor in good health. Some libraries in this study had Jurkat cell RNA spiked in. This sequence joins TRBV25-1 and TRBJ2-7; D remains unclear. Sequencing was carried out using naive CD8+ T cells from blood, with Jurkat cell RNA spiked in. The subset: FACS-sorted CD8+CD4-CCR7+CD45RA+ naive T cells. The chain's CDR3 is CASSEPNSYEQYF. In DNA form, the CDR3 reads TGTGCCAGCAGTGAGCCGAATTCCTACGAGCAGTACTTC.